The present TCR beta chain was sequenced within a study of OX40 agonist ivuxolimab in advanced cancers. Overall study results and limits: Within 6 weeks, CD4+ and CD8+ blood T cells expanded clonally at 0.1 to 3.0 mg/kg.

Sequencing used immunoSEQ multiplex PCR; TCRdb keeps in-frame clones, though not all of them. The data contain tens of thousands of clones, approximately 90% of them singletons. As regards this clone: As yet, its antigen is unknown. A read error may account for a junction end that differs from germline.

Germline CDR1 LNHDA, CDR2 SQIVND (reference sequence). This CDR3 region has 12 residues. The source of this sequence is an adult with an advanced solid tumor such as melanoma, head and neck, liver or kidney cancer. This specimen consisted of CD4+ or CD8+ T cells sorted from blood, obtained in a trial of the OX40 agonist ivuxolimab. The rearrangement joins TRBV19 to TRBJ1-1; weak D call: TRBD1 (6 bases). The CDR3 loop is CASSIMGSGRGF. DNA for the CDR3: TGTGCCAGTAGTATAATGGGTTCTGGCAGGGGCTTT.